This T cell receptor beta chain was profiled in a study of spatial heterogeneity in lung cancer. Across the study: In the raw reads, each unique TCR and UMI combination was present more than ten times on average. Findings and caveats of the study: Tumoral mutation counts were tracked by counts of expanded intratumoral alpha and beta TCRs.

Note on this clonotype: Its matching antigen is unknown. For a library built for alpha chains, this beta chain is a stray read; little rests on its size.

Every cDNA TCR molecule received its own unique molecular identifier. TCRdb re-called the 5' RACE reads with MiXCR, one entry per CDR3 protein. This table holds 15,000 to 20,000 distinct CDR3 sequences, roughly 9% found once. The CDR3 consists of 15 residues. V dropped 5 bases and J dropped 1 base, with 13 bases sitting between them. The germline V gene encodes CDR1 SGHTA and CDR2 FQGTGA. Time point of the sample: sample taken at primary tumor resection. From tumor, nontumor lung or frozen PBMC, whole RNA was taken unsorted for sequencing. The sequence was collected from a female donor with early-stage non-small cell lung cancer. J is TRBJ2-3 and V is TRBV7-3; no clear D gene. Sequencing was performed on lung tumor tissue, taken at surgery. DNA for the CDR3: TGTGCCAGCAGCCTTCGACCGGACGGCACAGATACGCAGTATTTT. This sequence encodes CASSLRPDGTDTQYF.